The T cell receptor (beta chain) under discussion was sequenced for a study of T cells and Merkel cell carcinoma outcomes (dated by TCRdb to 2018 to 2021). The study in broad terms: In patients with Merkel cell carcinoma, researchers looked at whether the T-cell repertoire of the tumor, along with T-cell density, could predict clinical outcome. On the study overall, not on this receptor specifically: According to the report, clinical outcomes in Merkel cell carcinoma patients could be predicted using T-cell density together with features of the T-cell repertoire.

Samples were obtained from patients with Merkel cell carcinoma. The library was produced with the immunoSEQ multiplex PCR assay. TCRdb took this table from immuneACCESS and kept in-frame rearrangements with V and J called. Such tables lack part of the clones; where checked against another copy, unresolved V genes explain under half of the gap, and the rest is unexplained. The sample table shows approximately 3,700 clones, and almost 95% are seen once. Clones ranked in the top ten supply nearly 2% of the sample. A remark on this clone: There is no known antigen for this receptor. No much larger clone exists at a distance of one base, and base qualities are not known.

The CDR3 sequence holds 14 residues, the cysteine and phenylalanine included. Only the CDR3 DNA stays, 42 bases, in frame from base 1. Trimming takes 1 base from V and 4 bases from J, and the germline ends sit 8 bases apart. CDR1 is given as SGHRS and CDR2 as YFSETQ, both from the germline V gene. The chain is made from TRBV5-1 and TRBJ1-4; TRBD1 is a possible D gene, resting on 5 matching bases. The sample comprised tumor tissue from Merkel cell carcinoma. The receptor comes from a human donor with Merkel cell carcinoma. The CDR3 is CASSLRDLNEKLFF. In nucleotides, the sequence is TGCGCCAGCAGCTTGAGGGACCTTAATGAAAAACTGTTTTTT.